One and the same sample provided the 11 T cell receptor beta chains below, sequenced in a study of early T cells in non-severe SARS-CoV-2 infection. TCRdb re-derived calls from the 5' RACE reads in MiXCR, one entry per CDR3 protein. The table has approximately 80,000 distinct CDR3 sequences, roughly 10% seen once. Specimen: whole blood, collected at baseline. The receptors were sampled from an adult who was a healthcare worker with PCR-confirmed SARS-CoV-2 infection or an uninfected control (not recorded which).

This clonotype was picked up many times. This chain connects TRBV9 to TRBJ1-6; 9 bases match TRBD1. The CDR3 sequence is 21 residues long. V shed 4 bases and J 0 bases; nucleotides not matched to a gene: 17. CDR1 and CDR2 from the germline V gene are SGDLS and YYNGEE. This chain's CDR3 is CASSPRPGQGVSSSYNSPLHF. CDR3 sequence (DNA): TGTGCCAGCAGCCCCCGACCGGGACAGGGTGTTTCCAGCTCCTATAATTCACCCCTCCACTTT.

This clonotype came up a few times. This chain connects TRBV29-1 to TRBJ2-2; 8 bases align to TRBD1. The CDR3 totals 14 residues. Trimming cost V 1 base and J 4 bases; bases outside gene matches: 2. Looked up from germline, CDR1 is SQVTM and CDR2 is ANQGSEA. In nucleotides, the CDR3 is TGCAGCGTTGAAGGACAGGGGCCCACCGGGGAGCTGTTTTTT. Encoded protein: CSVEGQGPTGELFF.

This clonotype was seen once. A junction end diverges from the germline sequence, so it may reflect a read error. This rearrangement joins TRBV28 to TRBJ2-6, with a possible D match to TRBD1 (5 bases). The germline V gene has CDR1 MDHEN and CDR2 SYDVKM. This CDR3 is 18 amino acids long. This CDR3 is CASSLRGWTSSGANVLSF. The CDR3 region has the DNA TGTGCCAGCAGTTTAAGAGGTTGGACGTCCTCTGGGGCCAACGTCCTGTCTTTC.

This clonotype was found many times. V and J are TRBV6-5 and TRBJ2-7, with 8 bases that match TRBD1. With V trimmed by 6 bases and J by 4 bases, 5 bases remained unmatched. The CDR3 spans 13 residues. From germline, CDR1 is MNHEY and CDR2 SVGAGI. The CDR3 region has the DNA TGTGCCAGCAGACGGACAGGGAAATACGAGCAGTACTTC. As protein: CASRRTGKYEQYF.

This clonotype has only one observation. CDR3 region: CASGDRGYGYTF. CDR3 nucleotide sequence: TGCGCCAGCGGGGACAGGGGCTATGGCTACACCTTC. This chain joins TRBV10-2 and TRBJ1-2, with 10 bases aligning to TRBD1. Trimming removed 8 bases from V and 4 bases from J; junction bases left unmatched: 1. The CDR3 is made up of 12 amino acids. The germline V gene encodes CDR1 WSHSY and CDR2 SAAADI.

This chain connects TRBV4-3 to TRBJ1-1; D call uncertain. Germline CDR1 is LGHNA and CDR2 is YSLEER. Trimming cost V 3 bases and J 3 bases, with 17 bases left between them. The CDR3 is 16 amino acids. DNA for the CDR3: TGCGCCAGCAGCCAGGAAAACAACTACGAGGACACTGAAGCTTTCTTT. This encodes CASSQENNYEDTEAFF.

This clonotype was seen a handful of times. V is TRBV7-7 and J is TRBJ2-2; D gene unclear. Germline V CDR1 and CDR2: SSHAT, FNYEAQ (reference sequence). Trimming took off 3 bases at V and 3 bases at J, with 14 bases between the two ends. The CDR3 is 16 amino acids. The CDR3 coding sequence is TGTGCCAGCAGCTTGGGTGCAGGCCCAGACACCGGGGAGCTGTTTTTT. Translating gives CASSLGAGPDTGELFF.

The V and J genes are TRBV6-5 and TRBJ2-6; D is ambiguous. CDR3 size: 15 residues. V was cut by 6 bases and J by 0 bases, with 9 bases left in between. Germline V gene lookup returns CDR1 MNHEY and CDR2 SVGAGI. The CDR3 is CASRGRISGANVLTF. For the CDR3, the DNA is TGTGCCAGCAGAGGACGGATCTCTGGGGCCAACGTCCTGACTTTC.

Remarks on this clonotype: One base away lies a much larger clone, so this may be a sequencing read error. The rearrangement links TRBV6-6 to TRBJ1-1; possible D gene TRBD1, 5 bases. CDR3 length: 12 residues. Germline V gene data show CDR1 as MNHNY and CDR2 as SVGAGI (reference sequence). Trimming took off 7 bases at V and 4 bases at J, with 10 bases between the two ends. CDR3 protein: CASTGDCTEAFF. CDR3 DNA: TGTGCCAGCACGGGGGATTGCACTGAAGCTTTCTTT.

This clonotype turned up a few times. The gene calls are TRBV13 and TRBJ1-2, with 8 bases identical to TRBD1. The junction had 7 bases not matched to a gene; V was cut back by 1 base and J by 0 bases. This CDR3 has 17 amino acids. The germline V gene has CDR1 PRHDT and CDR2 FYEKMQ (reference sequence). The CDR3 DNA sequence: TGTGCCAGCAGCTTAGCCTGGACAGGGATCTCTAACTATGGCTACACCTTC. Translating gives CASSLAWTGISNYGYTF.

In DNA form, the CDR3 reads TGTGCCATCAGTGACAACAGGGGTTTGGATACGCAGTATTTT. It is translated as CAISDNRGLDTQYF. The J gene is TRBJ2-3, the V gene TRBV10-3; 7 positions agree with TRBD1. This CDR3 is built from 14 residues. Germline CDR1 and CDR2: ENHRY and SYGVKD. The junction had 6 bases not matched to a gene; V was cut back by 3 bases and J by 6 bases.